This T cell receptor beta chain was profiled in a study of shared clonotypes between healthy human individuals. Study-wide context: The cohort had two women and a few men, ages 18 to 49.

The CDR3 is made up of 15 amino acids. The germline V gene encodes CDR1 MNHEY and CDR2 SMNVEV (reference sequence). The V and J ends lost 2 bases and 3 bases, in that order; junction bases with no gene match: 7. TCRdb's table, derived via immunoSEQ multiplex PCR, lists solely in-frame clones and lacks some. The sample contains fewer than 1.4 million clones, approximately 80% of which appear only once. Whole-study results and caveats: Rarefaction revealed incomplete sorted-subset sequencing despite large depth. Sampling was confined to blood; repertoires within tissues likely differ.

About this clone itself: Its target is unknown.

CD4+ cells were split into CD45RA+ naive and CD45RA-negative memory subsets. This clonotype was sampled from a man aged 18 to 29 in good health. Some clones in this sample may be carry-over from other donors' samples. Sequencing was carried out using memory CD4+ T cells from PBMCs. Subset specified: CD45RA-negative fraction. The chain recombines TRBV27 with TRBJ2-7, with 7 bases lining up with TRBD1. The CDR3, as DNA: TGTGCCAGCAGTTTAAGTCGGGACAGAGACTACGAGCAGTACTTC. Translating gives CASSLSRDRDYEQYF.